This TCR beta chain was profiled in a study of post-analysis software for immune sequencing data. Findings and limits, study-wide: Elevated frequency relative to controls characterized four or five TRBV segments in patients, TRBV5-6, TRBV5-1 and TRBV20-1 among them.

The length of the CDR3 is 12 residues. The V gene lost 7 bases and the J gene lost 5 bases, with 10 bases spanning the gap. The V gene's germline CDR1 is MNHNS and CDR2 SASEGT. Unique molecular identifiers were built into the TCR beta cDNA libraries. TCRdb reprocessed the PCR reads via MiXCR and lists one record per CDR3 protein. The sample yields about 760,000 distinct CDR3 sequences, 30% seen once. This clonotype was observed many times. The antigen is not known. The sequence was obtained from a girl aged 10 to 17 with multiple sclerosis. Sequenced sample: blood. The chain joins TRBV6-1 to TRBJ2-3; D might be TRBD2 (6 bases). The CDR3 protein is CASNRGGDTQYF. The CDR3, as DNA: TGTGCCAGCAACCGGGGAGGAGATACGCAGTATTTT.